The clone carrying this T cell receptor (beta chain) was seen repeatedly, ten times or more. This entry belongs to a study of spatial heterogeneity in lung cancer. As for time point: sample taken at primary tumor resection. TCRdb independently ran MiXCR on the 5' RACE reads; one entry per CDR3 protein. The sample gives about 23,000 distinct CDR3 sequences, under 4% of which show up once; 25% to 35% is in the top ten. This material consisted of PBMCs, taken at surgery. This receptor was taken from a female donor with early-stage non-small cell lung cancer.

The CDR3 loop reads CASIRGVGEPGELFF. CDR3 nucleotide sequence: TGTGCCAGCATCCGAGGGGTAGGCGAGCCCGGGGAGCTGTTTTTT. This sequence joins TRBV2 and TRBJ2-2; D might be TRBD1 or TRBD2, each matching 5 bases. CDR1 and CDR2 (germline): SNHLY, FYNNEI. Trimming removed 7 bases at V and 6 bases at J, with 18 bases between. This CDR3 contains 15 residues.